The rows below give T cell receptor beta chains drawn from one sample of a study of vaccination and CD4 T cells after COVID-19. Their antigen targets remain unknown. TCRdb independently ran MiXCR on the PCR reads; one entry per CDR3 protein. The table shows 10,000 to 15,000 distinct CDR3 sequences, with around 20% occurring only once. The sample here was CD4+ T cells from blood, cultured in vitro, taken before SARS-CoV-2 vaccination. These receptors all stem from a human donor who received a COVID-19 vaccine. Both conserved end residues are trimmed from each CDR3. The order of the fields is V gene, D gene, clone size, CDR3 protein. The D gene is left open where the match is weak. A row's size may be missing; if present it is once, few, many or a size class.

v_call: TRBV10-3
d_call: TRBD2
clone_size: .
cdr3_aa: AISMTSGGSDTQY

v_call: TRBV29-1
d_call: TRBD2
clone_size: .
cdr3_aa: SVGGGGGYEQY

v_call: TRBV6-5
d_call: .
clone_size: .
cdr3_aa: ASSSRTVRGTGELF

v_call: TRBV5-6
d_call: .
clone_size: .
cdr3_aa: ASSFLAADTQY

v_call: TRBV6-1
d_call: .
clone_size: .
cdr3_aa: ASSENGAADEQY

v_call: TRBV20-1
d_call: .
clone_size: few
cdr3_aa: SAGPGTEAF

v_call: TRBV5-1
d_call: TRBD2
clone_size: few
cdr3_aa: ASKQGLAQETQY

v_call: TRBV7-9
d_call: TRBD1
clone_size: few
cdr3_aa: ASSALGQVHNEQF

v_call: TRBV12-5
d_call: .
clone_size: few
cdr3_aa: ASGSTDPQETQY

v_call: TRBV2
d_call: .
clone_size: few
cdr3_aa: ASSEAPVSTEAF

v_call: TRBV2
d_call: TRBD1
clone_size: few
cdr3_aa: ASSWDPGTGGYEQY

v_call: TRBV11-2
d_call: .
clone_size: .
cdr3_aa: ASSLWGGGGTGELF

v_call: TRBV20-1
d_call: TRBD1
clone_size: .
cdr3_aa: SAFRGGDTEAF

v_call: TRBV24-1
d_call: TRBD2
clone_size: few
cdr3_aa: ATSRGVSTDTQY

v_call: TRBV14
d_call: .
clone_size: few
cdr3_aa: ASNGAQMAGRQY

v_call: TRBV10-1
d_call: TRBD2
clone_size: once
cdr3_aa: ASSEYGRGGVYEQY

v_call: TRBV2
d_call: TRBD1
clone_size: medium-sized
cdr3_aa: ASAGTAYGYT

v_call: TRBV2
d_call: .
clone_size: .
cdr3_aa: ASSEGALARSGANVLT

v_call: TRBV6-1
d_call: .
clone_size: few
cdr3_aa: ASGQPHGDEQY

v_call: TRBV6-4
d_call: .
clone_size: .
cdr3_aa: ASRNSGGYTDTQY

v_call: TRBV20-1
d_call: .
clone_size: few
cdr3_aa: SARGGYRTDTQY

v_call: TRBV25-1
d_call: .
clone_size: .
cdr3_aa: ASSEVWRGAPLNTEAF

v_call: TRBV6-1
d_call: .
clone_size: .
cdr3_aa: ASNLDRWPPEKLF

v_call: TRBV12-3/TRBV12-4
d_call: .
clone_size: few
cdr3_aa: ASRPPQTDSNQPQH

v_call: TRBV19
d_call: .
clone_size: few
cdr3_aa: ASSTDKGQPQH

v_call: TRBV19
d_call: .
clone_size: .
cdr3_aa: ASSIGSYGTAVQETQY